A single sample is the source of the 6 T cell receptor beta chains below, sequenced in a study of T cells after yellow fever vaccination. TCRdb called the 5' RACE reads again in MiXCR, with one record for every CDR3 protein. The table includes a few hundred thousand distinct CDR3 sequences, 4% detected once. This specimen consisted of PBMCs, obtained 5 days after the yellow fever booster vaccination. These receptor sequences come from a man between 18 and 29 years old who received the YFV17D yellow fever vaccine.

This clonotype was counted between two and nine times. The chain uses TRBV6-5 and TRBJ2-2; no firm D call. The V gene lost 8 bases and the J gene lost 2 bases, with 12 bases spanning the gap. This CDR3 comprises 14 residues. Per germline, CDR1 MNHEY and CDR2 SVGAGI. The CDR3 DNA is TGTGCCAGCCTGTTACAGTATAACACCGGGGAGCTGTTTTTT. This gives the protein CASLLQYNTGELFF.

This clonotype appeared a few times. The rearrangement joins TRBV9 to TRBJ1-2; TRBD1 aligns across 8 bases. The V and J ends lost 4 bases and 4 bases, in that order; junction bases with no gene match: 9. This CDR3 is 15 amino acids long. Germline CDR1 and CDR2: SGDLS and YYNGEE. CDR3 sequence (DNA): TGTGCCAGCAGCCTTGGACAGGGCGGGAGCTATGGCTACACCTTC. Protein: CASSLGQGGSYGYTF.

This chain uses TRBV12-3 or TRBV12-4 with TRBJ1-5; D not resolved. V lost 0 bases and J lost 7, with 13 bases in between. The CDR3 runs 15 residues. In DNA form, the CDR3 reads TGTGCCAGCAGTTTAGCGGACCGGTTTCGCCAGCCCCAGCATTTT. Protein product: CASSLADRFRQPQHF.

This clonotype turned up a few times. J is TRBJ2-5 and V is TRBV30, with D possibly being TRBD1 (6 bases). Between the trimmed V and J ends, which lost 1 base and 1 base, there was a span of 16 bases. Per germline, CDR1 GTSNPN and CDR2 SVGIG (reference sequence). There are 16 residues in the CDR3. CDR3 coding DNA: TGTGCCTGGAGTGATACCACCGGGACATTCCAAGAGACCCAGTACTTC. Encoded protein: CAWSDTTGTFQETQYF. The full variable domain, in which reference TRBV30 and TRBJ2-5 provide the parts outside the CDR3, is SQTIHQWPATLVQPVGSPLSLECTVEGTSNPNLYWYRQAAGRGLQLLFYSVGIGQISSEVPQNLSASRPQDRQFILSSKKLLLSDSGFYLCAWSDTTGTFQETQYFGPGTRLLVL.

This chain uses TRBV5-5 with TRBJ1-2; D gene uncertain. The CDR3 runs to 14 residues. V lost 3 bases to trimming and J lost 0 bases, with 9 bases between them. The germline V gene encodes CDR1 SGHKS and CDR2 YYEKEE (reference sequence). The CDR3: CASSSSRANYGYTF. The CDR3 coding sequence is TGTGCCAGCAGCTCCTCCAGAGCTAACTATGGCTACACCTTC.

This clonotype was counted only a few times. The chain couples TRBV7-2 to TRBJ2-5; D is possibly TRBD2 (7 bases). Between the trimmed V and J ends, which lost 6 bases and 5 bases, there was a span of 16 bases. The CDR3 spans 14 residues. Germline V lookup: CDR1 SGHTA, CDR2 FQGNSA. DNA for the CDR3: TGTGCCAGCAGTCAAAATCGGGGGGCCGAGACCCAGTACTTC. It codes for CASSQNRGAETQYF. The full variable domain, with the rest looked up from reference TRBV7-2 and TRBJ2-5, is GAGVSQSPSNKVTEKGKDVELRCDPISGHTALYWYRQSLGQGLEFLIYFQGNSAPDKSGLPSDRFSAERTGGSVSTLTIQRTQQEDSAVYLCASSQNRGAETQYFGPGTRLLVL.